Given below is one TCR beta chain in context. Its matching antigen is unknown. These data belong to a study of cytomegalovirus exposure and HLA in healthy donors. Whole-study results and caveats: Later work associated roughly 17,000 TCR beta sequences with HLA alleles at 0.05 false discovery rate. In vitro assays verified that three CMV-associated chains recognized CMV antigens specifically.

The PCR used 60 Vbeta and 13 Jbeta primers. Sequencing used immunoSEQ multiplex PCR; TCRdb keeps in-frame clones, though not all of them. Of 200,000 to 250,000 clones in the sample, about 80% were seen once. Healthy people donating bone marrow made up the donors. V lost 5 bases, J lost 9 bases, and 20 bases lay in between. The CDR3 is 14 amino acids. Per germline, CDR1 LNHDA and CDR2 SQIVND (reference sequence). The receptor's source is a woman in her forties in good health and CMV-seronegative. The V gene is TRBV19, the J gene TRBJ2-7; D is perhaps TRBD1 (5 bases). What was sequenced was PBMCs. The CDR3 loop reads CASSPRGAPTAQYF. DNA of the CDR3: TGTGCCAGTAGTCCCCGTGGGGCACCTACGGCGCAGTACTTC.